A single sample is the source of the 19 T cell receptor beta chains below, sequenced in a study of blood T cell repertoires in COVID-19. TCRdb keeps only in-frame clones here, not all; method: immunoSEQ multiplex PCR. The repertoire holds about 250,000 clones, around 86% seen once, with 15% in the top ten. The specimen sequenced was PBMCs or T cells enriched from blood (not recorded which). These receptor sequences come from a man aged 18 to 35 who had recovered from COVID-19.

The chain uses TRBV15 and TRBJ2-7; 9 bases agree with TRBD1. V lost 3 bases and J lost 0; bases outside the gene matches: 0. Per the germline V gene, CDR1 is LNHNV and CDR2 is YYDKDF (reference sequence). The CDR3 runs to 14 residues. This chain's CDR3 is CATSRDRGSYEQYF. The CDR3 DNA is TGTGCCACCAGCAGGGACAGGGGCTCCTACGAGCAGTACTTC. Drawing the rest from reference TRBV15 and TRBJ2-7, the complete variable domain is DAMVIQNPRYQVTQFGKPVTLSCSQTLNHNVMYWYQQKSSQAPKLLFHYYDKDFNNEADTPDNFQSRRPNTSFCFLDIRSPGLGDTAMYLCATSRDRGSYEQYFGPGTRLTVT.

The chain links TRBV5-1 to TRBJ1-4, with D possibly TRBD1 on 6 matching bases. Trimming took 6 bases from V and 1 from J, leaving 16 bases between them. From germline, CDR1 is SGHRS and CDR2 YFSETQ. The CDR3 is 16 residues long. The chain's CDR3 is CASKTGGAGTNEKLFF. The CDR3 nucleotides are TGCGCCAGCAAAACCGGGGGGGCTGGAACTAATGAAAAACTGTTTTTT.

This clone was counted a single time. The CDR3 reads CASSLGAGTGVNSPLHF. The CDR3 nucleotides read TGTGCCAGCAGCTTAGGCGCCGGGACAGGGGTTAATTCACCCCTCCACTTT. The chain joins TRBV7-9 to TRBJ1-6, with TRBD1 matching over 10 bases. Germline loops: CDR1 SEHNR, CDR2 FQNEAQ (reference sequence). This CDR3 has 17 residues. J lost 6 bases, V lost 1 base, and 6 bases had no gene match.

CDR3 sequence: CASSLQGANSPLHF. The DNA of the CDR3 is TGTGCCAGCAGCTTGCAGGGGGCCAATTCACCCCTCCACTTT. The rearrangement joins TRBV7-9 to TRBJ1-6; the match to TRBD1 covers 8 bases. CDR1 is SEHNR and CDR2 is FQNEAQ in the germline V gene (reference sequence). The CDR3 covers 14 residues. V shed 3 bases and J 7 bases; nucleotides not matched to a gene: 2.

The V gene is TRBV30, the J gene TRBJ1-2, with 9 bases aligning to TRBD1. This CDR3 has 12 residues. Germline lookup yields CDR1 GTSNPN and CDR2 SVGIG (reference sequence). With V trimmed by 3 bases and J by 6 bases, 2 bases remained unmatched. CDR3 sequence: CAWRQGANGYTF. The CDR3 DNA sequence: TGTGCCTGGAGACAGGGGGCCAATGGCTACACCTTC.

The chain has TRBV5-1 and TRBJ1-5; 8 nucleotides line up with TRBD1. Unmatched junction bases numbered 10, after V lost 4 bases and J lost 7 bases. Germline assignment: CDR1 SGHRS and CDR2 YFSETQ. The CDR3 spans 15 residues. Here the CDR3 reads CASSIGTGGRQPQHF. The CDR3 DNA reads TGCGCCAGCAGCATCGGGACAGGAGGCAGGCAGCCCCAGCATTTT.

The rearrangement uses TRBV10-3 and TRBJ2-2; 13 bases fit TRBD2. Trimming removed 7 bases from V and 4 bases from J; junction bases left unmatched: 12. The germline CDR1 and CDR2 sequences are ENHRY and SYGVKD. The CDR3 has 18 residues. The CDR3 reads CAITPGTSGESGTGELFF. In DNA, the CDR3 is TGTGCCATCACCCCCGGGACTAGCGGGGAGTCTGGCACCGGGGAGCTGTTTTTT.

The DNA of the CDR3 is TGTGCCAGCAGTGTGAATCCCCTCGGAAAACTGTTTTTT. Encoded protein: CASSVNPLGKLFF. The rearrangement uses TRBV28 and TRBJ1-4; unclear D gene. Germline V gives CDR1 MDHEN, CDR2 SYDVKM. Trimming shortened V by 5 bases and J by 10 bases, and 14 bases separated the two germline ends. This CDR3 is 13 amino acids long.

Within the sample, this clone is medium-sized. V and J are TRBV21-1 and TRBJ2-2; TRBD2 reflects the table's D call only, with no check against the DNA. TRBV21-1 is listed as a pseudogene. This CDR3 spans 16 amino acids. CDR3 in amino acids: CASSKLAGEDTGELFF. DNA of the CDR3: TGTGCCAGCAGCAAACTAGCGGGAGAGGACACCGGGGAGCTGTTTTTT.

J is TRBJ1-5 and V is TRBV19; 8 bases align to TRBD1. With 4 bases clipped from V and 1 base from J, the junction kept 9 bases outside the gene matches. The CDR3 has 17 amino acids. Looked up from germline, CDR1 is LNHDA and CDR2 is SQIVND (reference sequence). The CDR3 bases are TGTGCCAGTAGTACCCCAGGACAGGGCTCAAGCAATCAGCCCCAGCATTTT. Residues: CASSTPGQGSSNQPQHF.

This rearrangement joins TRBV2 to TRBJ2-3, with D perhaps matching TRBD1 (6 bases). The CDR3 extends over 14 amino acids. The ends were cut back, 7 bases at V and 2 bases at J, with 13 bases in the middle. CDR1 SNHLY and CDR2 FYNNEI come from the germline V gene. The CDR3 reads CASTRGWPTDTQYF. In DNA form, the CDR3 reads TGTGCCAGCACCAGGGGCTGGCCCACAGATACGCAGTATTTT.

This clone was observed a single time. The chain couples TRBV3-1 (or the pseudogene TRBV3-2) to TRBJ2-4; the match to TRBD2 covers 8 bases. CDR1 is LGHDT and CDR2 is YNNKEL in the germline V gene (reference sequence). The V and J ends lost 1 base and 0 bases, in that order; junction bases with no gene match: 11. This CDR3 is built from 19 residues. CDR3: CASSQGTSLPSLAKNIQYF. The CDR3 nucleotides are TGTGCCAGCAGCCAAGGGACTAGCTTACCCAGCCTAGCCAAAAACATTCAGTACTTC.

The DNA for the CDR3 is TGCGCCAGCAGCTTGGCCGATAGAGGGAATGCTTGGACTGAAGCTTTCTTT. Its protein is CASSLADRGNAWTEAFF. This chain links TRBV5-1 with TRBJ1-1; no firm D call. The V gene's germline CDR1 is SGHRS and CDR2 YFSETQ. Trimming left V 0 bases short and J 5 bases short, with 20 bases between. The CDR3 runs 17 residues.

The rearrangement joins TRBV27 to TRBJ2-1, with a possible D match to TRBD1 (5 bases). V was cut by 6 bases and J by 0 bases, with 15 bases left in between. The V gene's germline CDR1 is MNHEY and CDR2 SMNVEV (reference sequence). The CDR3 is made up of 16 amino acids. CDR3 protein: CASSPLQGSSYNEQFF. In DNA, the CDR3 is TGTGCCAGCAGCCCCCTCCAGGGTAGCTCCTACAATGAGCAGTTCTTC.

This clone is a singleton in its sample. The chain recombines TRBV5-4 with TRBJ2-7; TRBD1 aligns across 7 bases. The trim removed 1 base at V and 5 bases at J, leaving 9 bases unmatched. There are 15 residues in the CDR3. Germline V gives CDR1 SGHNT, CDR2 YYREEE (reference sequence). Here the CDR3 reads CASSLPAGGINEQYF. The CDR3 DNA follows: TGTGCCAGCAGCTTGCCGGCAGGGGGTATCAACGAGCAGTACTTC.

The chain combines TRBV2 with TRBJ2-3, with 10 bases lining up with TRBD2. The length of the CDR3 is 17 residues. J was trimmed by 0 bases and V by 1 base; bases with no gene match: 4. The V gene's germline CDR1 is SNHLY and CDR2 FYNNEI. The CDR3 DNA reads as TGTGCCAGCAGTGAAGGATTAGCGGGGGGAAGCACAGATACGCAGTATTTT. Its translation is CASSEGLAGGSTDTQYF. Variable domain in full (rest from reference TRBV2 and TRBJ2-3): EPEVTQTPSHQVTQMGQEVILRCVPISNHLYFYWYRQILGQKVEFLVSFYNNEISEKSEIFDDQFSVERPDGSNFTLKIRSTKLEDSAMYFCASSEGLAGGSTDTQYFGPGTRLTVL.

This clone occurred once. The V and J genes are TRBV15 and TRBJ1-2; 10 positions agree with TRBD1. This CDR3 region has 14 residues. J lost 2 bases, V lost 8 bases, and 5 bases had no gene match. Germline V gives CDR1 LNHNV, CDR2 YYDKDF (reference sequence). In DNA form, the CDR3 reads TGTGCCACCCGCGCGGGACAGGGGAACTATGGCTACACCTTC. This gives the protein CATRAGQGNYGYTF.

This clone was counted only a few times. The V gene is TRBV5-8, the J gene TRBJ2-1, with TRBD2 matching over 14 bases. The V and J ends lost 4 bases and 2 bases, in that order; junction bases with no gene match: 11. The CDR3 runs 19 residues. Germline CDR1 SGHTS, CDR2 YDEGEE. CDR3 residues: CASSKIPGLAGETYNEQFF. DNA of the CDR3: TGTGCCAGCAGCAAAATACCGGGACTAGCGGGAGAAACCTACAATGAGCAGTTCTTC.

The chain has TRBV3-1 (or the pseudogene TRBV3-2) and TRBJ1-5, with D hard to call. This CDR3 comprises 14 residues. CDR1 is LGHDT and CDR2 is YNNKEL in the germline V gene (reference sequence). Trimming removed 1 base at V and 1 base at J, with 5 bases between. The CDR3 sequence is CASSQGGSNQPQHF. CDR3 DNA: TGTGCCAGCAGCCAAGGAGGCAGCAATCAGCCCCAGCATTTT.